Sequencing of this T cell receptor (beta chain) was carried out in a study of CD8 T cells in ankylosing spondylitis (dated by TCRdb to 2017 to 2019). About the full investigation: The study set out to find disease-linked TCR variants by profiling T cell receptor beta repertoires in ankylosing spondylitis patients and healthy donors. Peripheral blood samples were taken, and synovial fluid was additionally collected from ankylosing spondylitis patients. The full study cohort was made up of about 25 ankylosing spondylitis patients and approximately 100 healthy donors. What the study reported, not specific to this receptor: Blood from ankylosing spondylitis patients appeared to be characterized by a TCR beta motif made up of several highly homologous amino acid variants. The disease-linked clones had a CD8+ phenotype and were found at relatively low frequencies in peripheral blood. Some motif variants had previously been reported in the synovial fluid and blood of reactive arthritis patients, which suggests shared mechanisms of disease initiation. The disease-linked clones were reported to be significantly enriched in matched synovial fluid samples from ankylosing spondylitis patients.

The sequencing machine was an Illumina HiSeq 2500. TCR beta libraries were prepared by quantitative 5'-RACE with molecular barcodes. Per the original workflow: To identify disease-linked TCR variants, a new computational method was used, one built on a probabilistic model of VDJ rearrangement. Starting from the raw public reads, TCRdb applied fastp trimming at Q25, assembled clones with MiXCR and retained in-frame beta chains. Every entry covers one CDR3 protein and lists the most common genes and DNA from its rows. The V and J calls here are based on TCRdb, not the publication. Within this sample are about 800,000 distinct CDR3 sequences, with 12% of them counted one time only. In total, the top ten clones hold less than 0.65% of the sample. The CDR3, from cysteine to phenylalanine, totals 14 residues. Only the CDR3 DNA is retained, 42 bases long and in frame from the first base. CDR1 and CDR2 (SGHRS, YFSETQ) derive from the germline V gene. The junction shows trimming of 1 base on V and 5 bases on J, plus 10 bases between the germline ends.

A word on this clonotype: The clone's antigen remains unknown. No base qualities exist here, and no much larger clone lies one base off it.

The receptor was isolated from a male donor with ankylosing spondylitis. Sequencing was performed on blood, either unsorted or a sorted T cell fraction (not recorded which). The V and J genes are TRBV5-1 and TRBJ1-5; the D gene cannot be named for sure. The CDR3 protein sequence reads: CASSLLGSDQPQHF. The DNA is as follows: TGCGCCAGCAGCTTGCTTGGGTCCGATCAGCCCCAGCATTTT.